This TCR beta chain was observed in a study of blood T cell repertoires in COVID-19. Across the whole study: The United States, Italy and Spain provided the acute and convalescent COVID-19 samples. In each case, the material was cDNA or gDNA derived from T cells, B-cell-depleted T cells, or PBMCs.

Authors' data handling: The authors estimated nucleated cell counts from reference gene primer amplification. Some clones are missing from TCRdb's copy, which holds only in-frame ones; the method was immunoSEQ multiplex PCR. The V and J calls and clone size were taken over from that table, and D and trimming were inferred from the DNA. Of 260,000 or so clones detected, roughly 79% appear once; the ten largest clones hold around 7.5%. This CDR3 has 16 amino acids. V was pared by 3 bases and J by 7 bases, with 11 bases of the junction left unmatched. Germline V gives CDR1 SGDLS, CDR2 YYNGEE. A Seattle source enrolled patients during active infection and followed them longitudinally.

The sample consisted of peripheral blood. The gene calls are TRBV9 and TRBJ1-4, with 8 bases matching TRBD1. The clonotype originates from a woman at least 80 years old with COVID-19, enrolled during active disease. CDR3 residues: CASSGRTGGGSEKLFF. In DNA, the CDR3 is TGTGCCAGCAGCGGACGAACAGGGGGAGGTAGTGAAAAACTGTTTTTT. The whole variable domain, remainder taken from reference TRBV9 and TRBJ1-4, is DSGVTQTPKHLITATGQRVTLRCSPRSGDLSVYWYQQSLDQGLQFLIQYYNGEERAKGNILERFSAQQFPDLHSELNLSSLELGDSALYFCASSGRTGGGSEKLFFGSGTQLSVL.